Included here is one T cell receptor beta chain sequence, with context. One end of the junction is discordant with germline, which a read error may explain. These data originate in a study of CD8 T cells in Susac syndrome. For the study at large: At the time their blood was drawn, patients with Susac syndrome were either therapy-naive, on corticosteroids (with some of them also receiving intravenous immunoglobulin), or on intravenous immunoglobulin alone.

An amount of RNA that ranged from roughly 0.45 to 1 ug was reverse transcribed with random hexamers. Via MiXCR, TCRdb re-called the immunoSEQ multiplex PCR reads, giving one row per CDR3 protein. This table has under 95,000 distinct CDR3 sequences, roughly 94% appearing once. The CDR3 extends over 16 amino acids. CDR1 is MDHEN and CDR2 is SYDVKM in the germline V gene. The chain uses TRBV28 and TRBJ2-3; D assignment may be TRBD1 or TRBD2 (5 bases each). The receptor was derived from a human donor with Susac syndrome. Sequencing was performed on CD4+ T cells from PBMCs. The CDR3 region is CASSLSRDRASDRQYF. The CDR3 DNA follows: TGTGCCAGCAGTTTATCCCGGGACCGCGCTTCGGATAGGCAGTATTTT.